A single sample gave rise to the 10 T cell receptor beta chains below, sequenced in a study of control samples from healthy donors and cancer patients (dated by TCRdb to about 2020). The receptor library was made with the immunoSEQ multiplex PCR assay. In its TCRdb copy, this immuneACCESS table keeps in-frame sequences only and misses some clones. Where compared with another copy, unresolved V genes explain less than half of these, and the others have no known cause. The sample includes under 80,000 clones, with approximately 94% observed a single time. Clones ranked in the top ten supply about 1.3% of the sample. The sample consisted of PBMCs. Receptors were obtained from a woman between 40 and 55 years old with lung cancer.

This clone was counted only a few times. The chain combines TRBV5-1 with TRBJ2-4; tentative D call: TRBD1 (6 bases). This CDR3 is 15 amino acids long. Trimming took off 4 bases at V and 4 bases at J, with 15 bases between the two ends. Germline V CDR1 and CDR2: SGHRS, YFSETQ. The CDR3 is CASSRRETGKNIQYF. The CDR3 region has the DNA TGCGCCAGCAGCAGGCGCGAGACAGGAAAAAACATTCAGTACTTC. Full variable domain (rest looked up from reference TRBV5-1 and TRBJ2-4): KAGVTQTPRYLIKTRGQQVTLSCSPISGHRSVSWYQQTPGQGLQFLFEYFSETQRNKGNFPGRFSGRQFSNSRSEMNVSTLELGDSALYLCASSRRETGKNIQYFGAGTRLSVL.

The V gene is TRBV28, the J gene TRBJ1-2; D is undetermined. The V gene's germline CDR1 is MDHEN and CDR2 SYDVKM. Trimming pared 6 bases from V and 8 bases from J, leaving 13 bases between. The CDR3 totals 12 residues. The CDR3 region has the DNA TGTGCCAGCAGATATACAGAGCGGGGCTACACCTTC. As protein: CASRYTERGYTF.

The genes are TRBV6-5 and TRBJ1-2; 9 bases are shared with TRBD1. This CDR3 spans 15 amino acids. The V and J ends lost 4 bases and 4 bases, in that order; junction bases with no gene match: 7. CDR1 and CDR2 from the germline V gene are MNHEY and SVGAGI. CDR3 DNA sequence: TGTGCCAGCAGTTTCACAGGGGGCCTGATCTATGGCTACACCTTC. Its translation: CASSFTGGLIYGYTF.

The rearrangement uses TRBV19 and TRBJ2-3; D not resolved. Germline CDR1 LNHDA, CDR2 SQIVND (reference sequence). The V end lost 4 bases, the J end lost 5 bases, and 4 bases lay between the germline ends. CDR3 size: 11 residues. The DNA of the CDR3 is TGTGCCAGTAGTACCTTAGATACGCAGTATTTT. The encoded protein is CASSTLDTQYF.

CDR3 region: CASTSWGAENEKLFF. For the CDR3, the DNA is TGCGCCAGCACGTCATGGGGGGCGGAGAATGAAAAACTGTTTTTT. J is TRBJ1-4 and V is TRBV4-1, with D maybe TRBD1 (6 bases). Looked up from germline, CDR1 is MGHRA and CDR2 is YSYEKL. The CDR3 consists of 15 residues. The V end lost 7 bases, the J end lost 5 bases, and 17 bases lay between the germline ends.

Comments on this clone: One end of the junction varies from germline; a read error may be responsible. V gene TRBV7-7 combines with J gene TRBJ2-5, with a possible D match to TRBD1 (5 bases). CDR3 length: 15 amino acids. Germline V lookup: CDR1 SSHAT, CDR2 FNYEAQ (reference sequence). CDR3 nucleotide sequence: TGTGCTAGCAGCTCGTCCCCCAGGGAAGAAGAGACCCAGTACTTC. It specifies CASSSSPREEETQYF.

The V call is TRBV27, the J call TRBJ2-5; possibly TRBD2 for D (5 bases). From germline, CDR1 is MNHEY and CDR2 SMNVEV (reference sequence). This CDR3 has 16 amino acids. V lost 5 bases and J 1 base, leaving 17 bases between the germline ends. CDR3 DNA sequence: TGTGCCAGCAGTCCCGCTTTCGGAGGTCTCCAAGAGACCCAGTACTTC. Its protein product is CASSPAFGGLQETQYF.

The chain uses TRBV24-1 and TRBJ2-1; 10 positions match TRBD1. The CDR3 extends over 15 amino acids. Trimming removed 7 bases from V and 6 bases from J; junction bases left unmatched: 8. CDR1 and CDR2 (germline): KGHDR, SFDVKD. The CDR3, as DNA: TGTGCCACCAGCACCGGGACAGGGGTGGGCAATGAGCAGTTCTTC. It encodes CATSTGTGVGNEQFF.

The chain carries TRBV28 and TRBJ1-1; D uncertain. This CDR3 comprises 14 residues. V lost 6 bases to trimming and J lost 1 base, with 12 bases between them. Germline CDR1 and CDR2: MDHEN and SYDVKM. The CDR3 reads CASSARTGNTEAFF. The DNA of the CDR3 is TGTGCCAGCAGCGCAAGGACGGGGAACACTGAAGCTTTCTTT.

The chain combines TRBV28 with TRBJ1-2; D remains unclear. V shed 6 bases and J shed 4 bases, with 15 bases lying between them. The CDR3 contains 14 residues. The germline V gene encodes CDR1 MDHEN and CDR2 SYDVKM. This chain's CDR3 is CASSPEDDSYGYTF. CDR3 DNA: TGTGCCAGCAGCCCAGAGGACGATTCCTATGGCTACACCTTC.